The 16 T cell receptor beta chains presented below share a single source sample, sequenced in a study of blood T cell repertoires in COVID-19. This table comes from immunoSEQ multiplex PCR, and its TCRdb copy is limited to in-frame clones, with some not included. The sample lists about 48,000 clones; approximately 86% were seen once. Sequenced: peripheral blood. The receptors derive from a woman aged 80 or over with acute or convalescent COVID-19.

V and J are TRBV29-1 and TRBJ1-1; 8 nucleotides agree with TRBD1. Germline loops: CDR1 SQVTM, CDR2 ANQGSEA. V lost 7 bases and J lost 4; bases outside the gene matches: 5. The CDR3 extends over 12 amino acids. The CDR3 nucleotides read TGCAGCGCCGCACAGGGGGGCACTGAAGCTTTCTTT. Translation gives CSAAQGGTEAFF. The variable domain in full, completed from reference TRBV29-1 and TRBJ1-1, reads SAVISQKPSRDICQRGTSLTIQCQVDSQVTMMFWYRQQPGQSLTLIATANQGSEATYESGFVIDKFPISRPNLTFSTLTVSNMSPEDSSIYLCSAAQGGTEAFFGQGTRLTVV.

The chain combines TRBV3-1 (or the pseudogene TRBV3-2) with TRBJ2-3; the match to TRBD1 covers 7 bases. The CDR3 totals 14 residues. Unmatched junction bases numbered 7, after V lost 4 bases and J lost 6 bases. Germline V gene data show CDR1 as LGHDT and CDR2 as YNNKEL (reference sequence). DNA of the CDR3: TGTGCCAGCAGCCCAGACAGGGTCGGCGATACGCAGTATTTT. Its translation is CASSPDRVGDTQYF.

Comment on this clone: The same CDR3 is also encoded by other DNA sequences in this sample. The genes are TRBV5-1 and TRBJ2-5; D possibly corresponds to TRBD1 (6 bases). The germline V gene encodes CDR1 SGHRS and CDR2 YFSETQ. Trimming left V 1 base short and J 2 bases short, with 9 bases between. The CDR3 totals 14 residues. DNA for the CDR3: TGCGCCAGCAGCTTGAGCGGACAGCAAGAGACCCAGTACTTC. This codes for CASSLSGQQETQYF.

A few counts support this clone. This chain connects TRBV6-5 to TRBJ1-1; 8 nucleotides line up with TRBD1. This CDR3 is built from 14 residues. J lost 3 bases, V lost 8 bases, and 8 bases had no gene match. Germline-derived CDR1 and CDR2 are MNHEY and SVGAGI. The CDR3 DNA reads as TGTGCCAGCGGAGACAGGGGAGGTGACACTGAAGCTTTCTTT. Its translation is CASGDRGGDTEAFF.

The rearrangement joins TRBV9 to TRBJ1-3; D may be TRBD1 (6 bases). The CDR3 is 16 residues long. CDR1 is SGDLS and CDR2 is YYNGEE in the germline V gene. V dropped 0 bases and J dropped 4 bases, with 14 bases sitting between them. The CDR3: CASSVAGRGAGNTIYF. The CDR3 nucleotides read TGTGCCAGCAGCGTAGCCGGACGGGGGGCGGGAAACACCATATATTTT.

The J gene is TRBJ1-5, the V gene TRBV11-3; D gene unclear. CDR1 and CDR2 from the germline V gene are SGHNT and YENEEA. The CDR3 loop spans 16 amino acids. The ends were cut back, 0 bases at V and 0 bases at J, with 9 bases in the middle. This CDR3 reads CASSLETEYSNQPQHF. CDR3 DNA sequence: TGTGCCAGCAGCTTAGAAACAGAATATAGCAATCAGCCCCAGCATTTT.

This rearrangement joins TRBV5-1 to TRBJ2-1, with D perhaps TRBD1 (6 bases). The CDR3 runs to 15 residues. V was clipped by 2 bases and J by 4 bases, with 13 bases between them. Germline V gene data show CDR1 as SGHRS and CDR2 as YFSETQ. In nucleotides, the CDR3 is TGCGCCAGCAGCTTCGACAGGCCAGCTTACAATGAGCAGTTCTTC. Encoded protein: CASSFDRPAYNEQFF.

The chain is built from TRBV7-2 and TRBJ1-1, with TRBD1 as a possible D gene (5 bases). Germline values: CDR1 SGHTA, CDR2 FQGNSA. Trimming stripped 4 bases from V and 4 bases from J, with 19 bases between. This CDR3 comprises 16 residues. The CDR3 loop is CASSSSGRGTGTEAFF. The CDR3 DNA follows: TGTGCCAGCAGCTCCAGCGGTCGGGGGACCGGCACTGAAGCTTTCTTT.

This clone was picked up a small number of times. As DNA, the CDR3 is TGTGCCAGCAGCTCCGGACAGGGGAGAGGGGAGACCCAGTACTTC. Encoded protein: CASSSGQGRGETQYF. This rearrangement joins TRBV7-2 to TRBJ2-5; 9 bases agree with TRBD1. Trimming cost V 4 bases and J 5 bases; bases outside gene matches: 8. This CDR3 spans 15 amino acids. Per the germline V gene, CDR1 is SGHTA and CDR2 is FQGNSA.

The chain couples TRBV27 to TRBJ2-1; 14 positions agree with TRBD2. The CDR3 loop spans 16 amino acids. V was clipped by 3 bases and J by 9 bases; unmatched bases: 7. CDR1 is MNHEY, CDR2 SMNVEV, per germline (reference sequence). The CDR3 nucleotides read TGTGCCAGCAGTTTCCGACTAGCGGGGGGGCCAGTTGAGCAGTTCTTC. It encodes CASSFRLAGGPVEQFF.

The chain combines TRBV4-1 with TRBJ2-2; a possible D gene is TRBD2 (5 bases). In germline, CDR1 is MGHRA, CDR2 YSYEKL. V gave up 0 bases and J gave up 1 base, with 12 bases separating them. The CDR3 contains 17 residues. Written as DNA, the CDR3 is TGCGCCAGCAGCCAAGAGGACTCGGTTATGAACACCGGGGAGCTGTTTTTT. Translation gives CASSQEDSVMNTGELFF.

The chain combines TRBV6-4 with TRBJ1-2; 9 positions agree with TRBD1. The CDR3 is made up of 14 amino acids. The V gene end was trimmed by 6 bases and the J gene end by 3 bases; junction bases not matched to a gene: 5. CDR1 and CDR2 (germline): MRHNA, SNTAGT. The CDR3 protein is CASSRQGGDYGYTF. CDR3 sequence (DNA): TGTGCCAGCAGCCGACAGGGGGGGGACTATGGCTACACCTTC.

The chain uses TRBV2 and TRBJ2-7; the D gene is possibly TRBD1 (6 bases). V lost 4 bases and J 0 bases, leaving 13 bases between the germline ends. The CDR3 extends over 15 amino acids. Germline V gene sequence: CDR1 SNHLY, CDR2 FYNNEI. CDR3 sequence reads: CASSVRRGVSYEQYF. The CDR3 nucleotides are TGTGCCAGCAGTGTGCGCAGGGGAGTCTCCTACGAGCAGTACTTC.

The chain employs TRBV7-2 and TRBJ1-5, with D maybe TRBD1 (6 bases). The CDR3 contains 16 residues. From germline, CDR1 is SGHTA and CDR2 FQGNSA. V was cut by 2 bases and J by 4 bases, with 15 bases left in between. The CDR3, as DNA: TGTGCCAGCAGCTTAAGCGGGGGCGTGGGGAATCAGCCCCAGCATTTT. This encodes CASSLSGGVGNQPQHF.

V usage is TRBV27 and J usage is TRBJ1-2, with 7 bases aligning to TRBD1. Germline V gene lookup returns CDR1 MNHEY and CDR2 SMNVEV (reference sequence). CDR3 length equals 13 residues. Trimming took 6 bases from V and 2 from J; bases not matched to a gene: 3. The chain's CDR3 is CASSPTGNYGYTF. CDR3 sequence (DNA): TGTGCCAGCAGCCCGACAGGGAACTATGGCTACACCTTC.

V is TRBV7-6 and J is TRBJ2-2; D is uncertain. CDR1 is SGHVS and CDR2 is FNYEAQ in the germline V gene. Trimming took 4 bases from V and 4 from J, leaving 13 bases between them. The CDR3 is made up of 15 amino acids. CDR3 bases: TGTGCCAGCAGCTCCCAACTGAGATCCACCGGGGAGCTGTTTTTT. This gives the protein CASSSQLRSTGELFF.